This T cell receptor (beta chain) was obtained from a study of neurological immune-mediated disorders. The germline V and J ends were trimmed by 4 bases and 0 bases, with 10 bases remaining between them. There are 15 residues in the CDR3. CDR1 and CDR2 (germline): MNHEY, SVGAGI. This clonotype was recorded at least ten times. TCRdb re-called the 5' RACE reads with MiXCR, one entry per CDR3 protein. The data contain some 46,000 distinct CDR3 sequences, about 9.3% of them singletons. The sequenced sample consisted of PBMCs. The rearrangement joins TRBV6-5 to TRBJ2-1; D perhaps matches TRBD2 (6 bases). The sequence came from a man aged 70-80 years with HTLV-1-associated myelopathy (HAM/TSP). CDR3 bases: TGTGCCAGCAGTTTAGCGGAGAGCTCCTACAATGAGCAGTTCTTC. It codes for CASSLAESSYNEQFF.